The TCR beta chain under discussion was sequenced for a study of technical replicates of blood from several donors. Germline assignment: CDR1 LGHNA and CDR2 YSLEER. The CDR3 sequence is 16 residues long. The V segment lost 3 bases and the J segment 0 bases; nucleotides outside the gene matches: 6. Generated by immunoSEQ multiplex PCR, the TCRdb table keeps only in-frame clones and is missing some. The sample lists 90,000 or so clones, over 90% occurring once. V and J are TRBV4-3 and TRBJ2-7; 9 bases are a match to TRBD1. The sequenced material came from T cells isolated from PBMCs. The source of this sequence is a human donor in good health. The CDR3 bases are TGCGCCAGCAGCCACGTGGACAGGGGAAGCTCCTACGAGCAGTACTTC. Its translation is CASSHVDRGSSYEQYF.